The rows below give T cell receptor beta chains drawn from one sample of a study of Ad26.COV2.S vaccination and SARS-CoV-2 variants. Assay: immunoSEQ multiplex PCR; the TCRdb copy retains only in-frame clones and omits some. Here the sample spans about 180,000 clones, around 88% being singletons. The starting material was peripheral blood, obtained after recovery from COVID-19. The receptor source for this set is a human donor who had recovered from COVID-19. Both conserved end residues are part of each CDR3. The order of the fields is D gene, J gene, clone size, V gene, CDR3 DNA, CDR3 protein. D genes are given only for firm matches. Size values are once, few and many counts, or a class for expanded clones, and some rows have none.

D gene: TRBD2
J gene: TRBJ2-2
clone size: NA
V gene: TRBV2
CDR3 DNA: TGTGCCAGCCGACTAGCGGGGGAGCTGTTTTTT
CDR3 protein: CASRLAGELFF

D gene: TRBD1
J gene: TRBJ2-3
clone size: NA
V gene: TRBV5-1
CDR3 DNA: TGCGCCAGCAGCTTGGCGACAGGGGGACTGGCGGATACGCAGTATTTT
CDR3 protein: CASSLATGGLADTQYF

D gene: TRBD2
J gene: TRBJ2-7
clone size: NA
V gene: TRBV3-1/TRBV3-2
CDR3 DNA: TGTGCCAGCAGCCAGGAAGGACTAGCGGGAGTGTGGTACGAGCAGTACTTC
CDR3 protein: CASSQEGLAGVWYEQYF

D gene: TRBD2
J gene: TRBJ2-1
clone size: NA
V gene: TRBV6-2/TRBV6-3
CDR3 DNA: TGTGCCAGCAGTTACGGGCTAGCGGGGGTCTCGGGGCAGTTCTTC
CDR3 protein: CASSYGLAGVSGQFF

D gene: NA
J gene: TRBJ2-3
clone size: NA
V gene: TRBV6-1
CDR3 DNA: TGTGCCAGCAGTGAAATTCGGGGTACGCAGTATTTT
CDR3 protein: CASSEIRGTQYF

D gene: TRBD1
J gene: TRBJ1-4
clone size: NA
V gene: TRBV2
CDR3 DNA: TGTGCCAGCAACTCCAGGGGGAGTAATGAAAAACTGTTTTTT
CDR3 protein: CASNSRGSNEKLFF

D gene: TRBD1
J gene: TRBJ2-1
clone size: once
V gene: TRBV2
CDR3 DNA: TGTGCCAGCAGTGGCCGGGACAGGGGTTTTGGCGATGAGCAGTTCTTC
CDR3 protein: CASSGRDRGFGDEQFF

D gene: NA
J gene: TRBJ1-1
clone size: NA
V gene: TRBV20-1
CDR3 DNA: TGCAGTGCTAGGAGGACAGAGCTTGCTTTCTTT
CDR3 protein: CSARRTELAFF

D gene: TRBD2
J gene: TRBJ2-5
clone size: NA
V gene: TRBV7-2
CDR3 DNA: TGTGCCAGCAGCTTAGGAATTAGCGGGGGGCAAGAGACCCAGTACTTC
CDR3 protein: CASSLGISGGQETQYF

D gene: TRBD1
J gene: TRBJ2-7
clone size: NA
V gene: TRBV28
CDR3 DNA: TGTGCCAGCAGTTTATTGGGACAGGCCTCCTACGAGCAGTACTTC
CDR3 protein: CASSLLGQASYEQYF

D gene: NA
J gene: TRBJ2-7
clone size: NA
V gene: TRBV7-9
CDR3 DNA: TGTGCCAGCAGCTTAAGTTGGGGAACCTCCTACGAGCAGTACTTC
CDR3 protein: CASSLSWGTSYEQYF

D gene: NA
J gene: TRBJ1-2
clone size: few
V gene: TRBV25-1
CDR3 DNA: TGTGCCAGCAGTGAGAACTACTATGGCTACACCTTC
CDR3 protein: CASSENYYGYTF

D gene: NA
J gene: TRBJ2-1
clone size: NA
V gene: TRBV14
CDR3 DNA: TGTGCCAGCAGCCAAGAGGGACGGTACAATGAGCAGTTCTTC
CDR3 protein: CASSQEGRYNEQFF

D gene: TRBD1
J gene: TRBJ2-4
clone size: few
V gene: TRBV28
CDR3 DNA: TGTGCCAGCAGTTTAGCAGGGACAGGGCTTTTGGGAAACATTCAGTACTTC
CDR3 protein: CASSLAGTGLLGNIQYF

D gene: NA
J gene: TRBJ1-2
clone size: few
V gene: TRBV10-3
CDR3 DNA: TGTGCCATCAGTGAAGGTGAGGCGGGACTTGGCTACACCTTC
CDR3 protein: CAISEGEAGLGYTF

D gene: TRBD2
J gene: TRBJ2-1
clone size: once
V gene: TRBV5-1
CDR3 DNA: TGCGCCAGCAAGTTAATAGCGGGTTACAATGAGCAGTTCTTC
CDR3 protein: CASKLIAGYNEQFF

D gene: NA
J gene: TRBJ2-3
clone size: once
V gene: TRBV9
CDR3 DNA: TGTGCCAGCAGCGTAGACCCGGGGGTGGGCACAGATACGCAGTATTTT
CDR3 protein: CASSVDPGVGTDTQYF

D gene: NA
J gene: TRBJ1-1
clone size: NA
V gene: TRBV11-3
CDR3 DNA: TGTGCCAGCAGCTTAAACCTGGGGACTGAAGCTTTCTTT
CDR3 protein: CASSLNLGTEAFF

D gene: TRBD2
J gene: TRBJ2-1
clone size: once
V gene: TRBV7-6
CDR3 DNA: TGTGCCAGCAGCAAGACCCCGGGACTAATGAGCTCCTACAATGAGCAGTTCTTC
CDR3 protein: CASSKTPGLMSSYNEQFF

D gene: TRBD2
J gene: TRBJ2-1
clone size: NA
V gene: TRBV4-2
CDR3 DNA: TGTGCCAGCAGCCAAGATCGTCCACTAGCGAGGTCCTACAATGAGCAGTTCTTC
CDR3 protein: CASSQDRPLARSYNEQFF

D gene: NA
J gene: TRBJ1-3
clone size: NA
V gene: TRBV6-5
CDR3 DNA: TGTGCCAGCAGTTACTCCCCCTCTGGAAACACCATATATTTT
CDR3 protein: CASSYSPSGNTIYF

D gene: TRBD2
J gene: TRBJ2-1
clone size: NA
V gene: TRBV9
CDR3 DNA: TGTGCCAGCGCACCACAGGGCAGCGGGAGGGCCTTTTCAGACAATGAGCAGTTCTTC
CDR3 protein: CASAPQGSGRAFSDNEQFF

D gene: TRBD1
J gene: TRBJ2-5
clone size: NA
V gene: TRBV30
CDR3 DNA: TGTGCCTGGACTGCAGGGGGCCGAGAGACCCAGTACTTC
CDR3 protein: CAWTAGGRETQYF

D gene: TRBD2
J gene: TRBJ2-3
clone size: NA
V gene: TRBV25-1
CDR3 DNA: TGTGCCAGCAGCCCGGGGAGGGCTCAACTTGATACGCAGTATTTT
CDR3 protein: CASSPGRAQLDTQYF

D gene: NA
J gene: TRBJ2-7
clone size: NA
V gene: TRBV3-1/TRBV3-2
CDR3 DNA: TGTGCCAGCAGCCACGACTTGAGGCCCTCCTACGAGCAGTACTTC
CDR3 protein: CASSHDLRPSYEQYF

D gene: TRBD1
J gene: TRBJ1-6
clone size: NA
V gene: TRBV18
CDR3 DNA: TGTGCCAGCTCACCAGGGACAGGGGGTAATTCACCCCTCCACTTT
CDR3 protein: CASSPGTGGNSPLHF

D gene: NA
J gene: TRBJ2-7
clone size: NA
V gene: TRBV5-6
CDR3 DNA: TGTGCCAGCAGCCCGGGGCGAACTAGCGAGCAGTACTTC
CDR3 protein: CASSPGRTSEQYF

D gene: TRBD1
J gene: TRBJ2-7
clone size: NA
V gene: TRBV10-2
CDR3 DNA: TGCGCCAGTAGTTATACCGGGACAGGGGTCTACGAGCAGTACTTC
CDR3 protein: CASSYTGTGVYEQYF

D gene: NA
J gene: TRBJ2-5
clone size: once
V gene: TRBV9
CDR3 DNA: TGTGCCAGCAGCGTAGCTATAGGATGGGAAGAGACCCAGTACTTC
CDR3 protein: CASSVAIGWEETQYF

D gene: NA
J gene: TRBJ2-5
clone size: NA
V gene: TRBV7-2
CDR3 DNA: TGTGCCAGCAGCTCCGGACAGCGGGAGACCCAGTACTTC
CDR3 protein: CASSSGQRETQYF

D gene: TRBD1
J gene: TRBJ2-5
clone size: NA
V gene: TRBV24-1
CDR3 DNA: TGTGCCACCAGTGATCGTGACAGGGGCGAATGGGAGACCCAGTACTTC
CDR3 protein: CATSDRDRGEWETQYF

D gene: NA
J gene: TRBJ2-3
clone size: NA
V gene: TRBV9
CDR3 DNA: TGTGCCAGCAGCGTAGGGGTCACCACAGATACGCAGTATTTT
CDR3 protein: CASSVGVTTDTQYF

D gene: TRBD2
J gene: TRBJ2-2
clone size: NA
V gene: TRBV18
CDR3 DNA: TGTGCCAGCTCACCACCCTCGTGGGGGGGAAACACCGGGGAGCTGTTTTTT
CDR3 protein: CASSPPSWGGNTGELFF

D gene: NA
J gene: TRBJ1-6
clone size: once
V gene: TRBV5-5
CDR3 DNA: TGTGCCAGCAGCTTGGGCGCCAGGGTTGATTCACCCCTCCACTTT
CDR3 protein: CASSLGARVDSPLHF

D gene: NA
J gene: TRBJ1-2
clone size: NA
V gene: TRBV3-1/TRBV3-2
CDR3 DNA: TGTGCCAGCAGCCAAGAAGGGGTTATATCGTATGGCTACACCTTC
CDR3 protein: CASSQEGVISYGYTF

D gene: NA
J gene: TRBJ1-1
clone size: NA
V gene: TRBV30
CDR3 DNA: TGTGCTTTGAGACCGAGGAACACTGAAGCTTTCTTT
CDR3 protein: CALRPRNTEAFF

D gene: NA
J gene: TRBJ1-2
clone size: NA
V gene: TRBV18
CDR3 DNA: TGTGCCAGCTCACCAGCGGGAGGTAGGGGCTATGGCTACACCTTC
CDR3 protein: CASSPAGGRGYGYTF

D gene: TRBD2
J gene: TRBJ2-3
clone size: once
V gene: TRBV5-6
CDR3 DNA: TGTGCCAGCCTAGCGGGGCCGGCCATTGGCACAGATACGCAGTATTTT
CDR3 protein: CASLAGPAIGTDTQYF

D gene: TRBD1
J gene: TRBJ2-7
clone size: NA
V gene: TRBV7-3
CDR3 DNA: TGTGCCAGCAGGTATGATATTCCCGGGACAGAATCCTACGAGCAGTACTTC
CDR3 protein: CASRYDIPGTESYEQYF

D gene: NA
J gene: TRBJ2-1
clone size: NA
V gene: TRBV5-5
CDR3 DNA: TGTGCCAGCAGCTTTGGGTTTTACTCCTACAATGAGCAGTTCTTC
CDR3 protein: CASSFGFYSYNEQFF

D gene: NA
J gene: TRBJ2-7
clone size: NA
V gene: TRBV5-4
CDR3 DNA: TGTGCCAGCAGCTTATTTCAGAATACCTACGAGCAGTACTTC
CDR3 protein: CASSLFQNTYEQYF

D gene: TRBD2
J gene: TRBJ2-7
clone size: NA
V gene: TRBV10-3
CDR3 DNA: TGTGCCATCAGTGAGTCGGGCGGGAGTTTCTACGAGCAGTACTTC
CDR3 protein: CAISESGGSFYEQYF

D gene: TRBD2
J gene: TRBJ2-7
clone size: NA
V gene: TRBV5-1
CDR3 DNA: TGCGCCAGCAGTCCCGGGACTAGCGGGCGGACGAGCATAAAAAGGGGTTTCTACGAGCAGTACTTC
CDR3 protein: CASSPGTSGRTSIKRGFYEQYF

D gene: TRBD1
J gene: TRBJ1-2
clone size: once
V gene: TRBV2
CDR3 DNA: TGTGCCAGCAGAGTGGACAGGGGCGTCTATGGCTACACCTTC
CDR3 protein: CASRVDRGVYGYTF

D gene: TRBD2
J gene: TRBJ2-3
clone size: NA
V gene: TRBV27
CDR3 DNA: TGTGCCAGCAGTTTAAATTTAGCTAGCGGGTTGGCAGATACGCAGTATTTT
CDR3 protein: CASSLNLASGLADTQYF

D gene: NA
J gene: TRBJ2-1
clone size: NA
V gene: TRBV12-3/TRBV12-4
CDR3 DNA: TGTGCCAGCAGTTTTGGGGGGTATAATGAGCAGTTCTTC
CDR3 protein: CASSFGGYNEQFF

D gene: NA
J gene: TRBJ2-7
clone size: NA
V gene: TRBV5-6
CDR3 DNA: TGTGCCAGCAGCTTGCCTCTAGTTTCCTACGAGCAGTACTTC
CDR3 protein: CASSLPLVSYEQYF

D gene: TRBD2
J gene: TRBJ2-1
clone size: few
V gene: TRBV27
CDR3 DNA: TGTGCCAGCAGTCCTACTAGCGTGGGTGAGCAGTTCTTC
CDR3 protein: CASSPTSVGEQFF

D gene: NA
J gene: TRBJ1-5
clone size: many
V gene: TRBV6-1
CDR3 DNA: TGTGCCAGCAGTGAAGGGGGGGGAGGTCAGCCCCAGCATTTT
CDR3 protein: CASSEGGGGQPQHF

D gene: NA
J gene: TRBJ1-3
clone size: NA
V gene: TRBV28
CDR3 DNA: TGTGCCAGCAGGAGCCAGGGAAACACCATATATTTT
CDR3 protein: CASRSQGNTIYF

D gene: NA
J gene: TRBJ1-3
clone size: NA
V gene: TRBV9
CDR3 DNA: TGTGCCAGCAGCGTAGCTACGGCACAACATGGAAACACCATATATTTT
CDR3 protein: CASSVATAQHGNTIYF

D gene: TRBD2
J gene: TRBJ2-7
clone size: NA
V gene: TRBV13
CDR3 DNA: TGTGCCAGCAGCTCCCCGCAAGCGGGGGCCACAGCCTACGAGCAGTACTTC
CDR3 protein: CASSSPQAGATAYEQYF

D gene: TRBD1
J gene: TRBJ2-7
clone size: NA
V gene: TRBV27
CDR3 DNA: TGTGCCAGCAGTTTCGGACAGGGTATGTACGAGCAGTACTTC
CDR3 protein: CASSFGQGMYEQYF

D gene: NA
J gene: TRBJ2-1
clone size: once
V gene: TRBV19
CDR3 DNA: TGTGCCAGTAGTATAGGGTTGACTATTCCTGAGCAGTTCTTC
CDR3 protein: CASSIGLTIPEQFF

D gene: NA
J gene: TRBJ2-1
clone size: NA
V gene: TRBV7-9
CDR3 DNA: TGTGCCAGCTACTTAGGCCCGGGGGCAGGGGGATACAATGAGCAGTTCTTC
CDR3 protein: CASYLGPGAGGYNEQFF

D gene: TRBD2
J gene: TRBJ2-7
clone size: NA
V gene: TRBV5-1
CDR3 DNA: TGCGCCAGCAGCTTAGTGGGACTAGCGGGGGTCTACGAGCAGTACTTC
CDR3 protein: CASSLVGLAGVYEQYF

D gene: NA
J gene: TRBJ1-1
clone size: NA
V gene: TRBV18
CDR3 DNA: TGTGCCAGCTCACCAACAGGGCCCAAGGGGGCTTTCTTT
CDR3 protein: CASSPTGPKGAFF